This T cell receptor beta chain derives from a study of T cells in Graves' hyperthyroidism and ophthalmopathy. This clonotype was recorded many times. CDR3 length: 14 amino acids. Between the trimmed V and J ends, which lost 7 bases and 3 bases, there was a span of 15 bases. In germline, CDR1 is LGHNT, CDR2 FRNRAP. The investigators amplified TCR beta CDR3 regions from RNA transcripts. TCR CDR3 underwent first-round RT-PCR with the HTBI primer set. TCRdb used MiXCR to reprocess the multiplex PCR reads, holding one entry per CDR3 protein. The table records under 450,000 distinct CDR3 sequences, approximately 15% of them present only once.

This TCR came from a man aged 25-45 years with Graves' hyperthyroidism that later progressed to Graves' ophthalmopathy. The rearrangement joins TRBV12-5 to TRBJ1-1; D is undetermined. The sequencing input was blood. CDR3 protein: CASDTPGIDTEAFF. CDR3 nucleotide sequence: TGTGCTAGTGACACCCCGGGGATAGACACTGAAGCTTTCTTT.